These 25 T cell receptor beta chains were sequenced from one sample in a study of response to subunit inactivated influenza vaccine. A single record per CDR3 protein comes from TCRdb applying MiXCR to the RT-PCR reads. The repertoire holds 500,000 to 600,000 distinct CDR3 sequences, with around 15% as singletons. The source was PBMCs from blood, collected approximately 12 days after vaccination. These TCRs come from a man in his fifties or sixties who received an inactivated influenza vaccine.

This chain connects TRBV5-5 to TRBJ2-2, with D possibly matching TRBD1 (6 bases). Trimming removed 4 bases at V and 1 base at J, with 11 bases between. The CDR3 length is 15 residues. Germline loops: CDR1 SGHKS, CDR2 YYEKEE (reference sequence). CDR3 region: CASSPADRNTGELFF. The CDR3 coding sequence is TGTGCCAGCAGCCCGGCGGACAGGAACACCGGGGAGCTGTTTTTT.

The chain carries TRBV4-1 and TRBJ2-7; D remains unclear. The CDR3 covers 16 residues. The germline V gene encodes CDR1 MGHRA and CDR2 YSYEKL. V lost 3 bases and J 0 bases, leaving 15 bases between the germline ends. The DNA of the CDR3 is TGCGCCAGCAGCCAGACGGTTGACTTAAGCTCCTACGAGCAGTACTTC. Translation: CASSQTVDLSSYEQYF.

This sequence joins TRBV6-1 and TRBJ1-2, with TRBD1 identical over 9 bases. This CDR3 is 14 amino acids long. With 5 bases clipped from V and 8 bases from J, the junction kept 9 bases outside the gene matches. The germline V gene has CDR1 MNHNS and CDR2 SASEGT. CDR3 sequence reads: CASSTGTGLEGYTF. The CDR3 DNA follows: TGTGCCAGCAGTACCGGGACAGGGTTGGAAGGCTACACCTTC.

The rearrangement uses TRBV10-2 and TRBJ2-7, with 7 bases matching TRBD2. Trimming cost V 8 bases and J 3 bases; bases outside gene matches: 13. The CDR3 length is 15 residues. From germline, CDR1 is WSHSY and CDR2 SAAADI. Written as DNA, the CDR3 is TGCGCCAGCCAACTAAGAGCGGGACTCAACTACGAGCAGTACTTC. Its protein is CASQLRAGLNYEQYF.

CDR3 in amino acids: CASSFWTARDEQFF. In nucleotides, the CDR3 is TGTGCCAGCAGCTTTTGGACAGCGAGGGATGAGCAGTTCTTC. The genes are TRBV7-9 and TRBJ2-1; D perhaps matches TRBD1 (6 bases). CDR1 is SEHNR, CDR2 FQNEAQ, per germline (reference sequence). The CDR3 is made up of 14 amino acids. Deletions cut 3 bases from V and 8 bases from J, with 14 bases between.

This clonotype was detected only a few times. The chain recombines TRBV28 with TRBJ2-3; TRBD2 matches at 10 bases. The CDR3 has 15 residues. The V and J ends lost 6 bases and 3 bases, in that order; junction bases with no gene match: 6. The germline CDR1 and CDR2 sequences are MDHEN and SYDVKM. In nucleotides, the CDR3 is TGTGCCAGCAGACTACTAGCGGGATTGACAGATACGCAGTATTTT. Translation: CASRLLAGLTDTQYF.

This clonotype came up a few times. V and J are TRBV9 and TRBJ1-1, with D possibly being TRBD1 (6 bases). The ends were cut back, 2 bases at V and 4 bases at J, with 12 bases in the middle. This CDR3 comprises 14 residues. Germline CDR1 reads SGDLS; CDR2 reads YYNGEE. CDR3 nucleotide sequence: TGTGCCAGCAGCGTCGGGGGGCGTTCCACTGAAGCTTTCTTT. It encodes CASSVGGRSTEAFF. The variable domain in full, completed from reference TRBV9 and TRBJ1-1, reads DSGVTQTPKHLITATGQRVTLRCSPRSGDLSVYWYQQSLDQGLQFLIQYYNGEERAKGNILERFSAQQFPDLHSELNLSSLELGDSALYFCASSVGGRSTEAFFGQGTRLTVV.

The V call is TRBV11-2, the J call TRBJ2-1, with 12 bases that match TRBD2. Germline trimming cut 4 bases from V and 0 bases from J; bases unmatched to any gene: 7. Germline CDR1 SGHAT, CDR2 FQNNGV. This CDR3 comprises 18 residues. DNA for the CDR3: TGTGCCAGCAGCTCGTGGACTAGCGGGGTGAGCTCCTACAATGAGCAGTTCTTC. Translating it yields CASSSWTSGVSSYNEQFF.

The rearrangement links TRBV3-1 to TRBJ2-7; D gene uncertain. Germline CDR1 is LGHDT and CDR2 is YNNKEL (reference sequence). V lost 4 bases and J 8 bases, leaving 9 bases between the germline ends. CDR3 length: 11 residues. The CDR3 region has the DNA TGTGCCAGCAGCCTACACTCCAAGCAGTACTTC. It yields the protein CASSLHSKQYF.

The V and J genes are TRBV18 and TRBJ2-2, with D possibly matching TRBD1 (6 bases). V was trimmed by 6 bases and J by 6 bases, leaving 11 bases between them. CDR3 length: 13 residues. Germline CDR1 is KGHSH and CDR2 is LQKENI. As DNA, the CDR3 is TGTGCCAGCTCGTCAACAGGGTCCGGGGAGCTGTTTTTT. It encodes CASSSTGSGELFF. Complete variable domain (other parts from reference TRBV18 and TRBJ2-2): NAGVMQNPRHLVRRRGQEARLRCSPMKGHSHVYWYRQLPEEGLKFMVYLQKENIIDESGMPKERFSAEFPKEGPSILRIQQVVRGDSAAYFCASSSTGSGELFFGEGSRLTVL.

The rearrangement uses TRBV11-2 and TRBJ1-4; D unclear. The CDR3 is made up of 14 amino acids. V lost 4 bases to trimming and J lost 3 bases, with 9 bases between them. Germline V lookup: CDR1 SGHAT, CDR2 FQNNGV. CDR3: CASSSGIANEKLFF. CDR3 coding DNA: TGTGCCAGCAGCTCCGGAATTGCTAATGAAAAACTGTTTTTT.

V usage is TRBV28 and J usage is TRBJ1-5; D gene ambiguous. The CDR3 spans 16 residues. Germline V gene sequence: CDR1 MDHEN, CDR2 SYDVKM. V shed 3 bases and J shed 4 bases, with 16 bases lying between them. This chain's CDR3 is CASSFSSYAGNQPQHF. CDR3 nucleotide sequence: TGTGCCAGCAGTTTTAGCTCTTACGCGGGGAATCAGCCCCAGCATTTT.

The rearrangement joins TRBV12-3 or TRBV12-4 to TRBJ2-7; D is uncertain. V was cut by 1 base and J by 7 bases, with 11 bases left in between. The CDR3 covers 13 residues. CDR3 nucleotides: TGTGCCAGCAGTTTAGGTGGCACGTGGGAGCAGTACTTC. Encoded protein: CASSLGGTWEQYF.

The chain recombines TRBV7-2 with TRBJ2-7; D is possibly TRBD2 (6 bases). This CDR3 region has 13 residues. Trimming took 4 bases from V and 4 from J, leaving 11 bases between them. Germline-derived CDR1 and CDR2 are SGHTA and FQGNSA. The CDR3 loop is CASSSRDLYEQYF. For the CDR3, the DNA is TGTGCCAGCAGCTCCCGGGACTTATACGAGCAGTACTTC.

The V call is TRBV10-3, the J call TRBJ1-2; 9 positions match TRBD1. CDR1 is ENHRY, CDR2 SYGVKD, per germline. This CDR3 has 15 amino acids. The V segment lost 4 bases and the J segment 3 bases; nucleotides outside the gene matches: 6. The CDR3 region has the DNA TGTGCCATCAGTGGGACAGGGGCGGGTGACTATGGCTACACCTTC. As protein: CAISGTGAGDYGYTF.

This clonotype was seen only a few times. The chain is built from TRBV7-9 and TRBJ2-7; 8 positions match TRBD1. V gave up 3 bases and J gave up 2 bases; unmatched junction bases: 6. In germline, CDR1 is SEHNR, CDR2 FQNEAQ (reference sequence). The CDR3 spans 15 residues. The CDR3 loop reads CASSLRDRIPYEQYF. The CDR3 DNA is TGTGCCAGCAGCTTGCGGGACAGGATCCCCTACGAGCAGTACTTC.

V and J are TRBV6-2 or TRBV6-3 and TRBJ2-5; the D gene is possibly TRBD2 (6 bases). V gave up 5 bases and J gave up 0 bases, with 10 bases separating them. The germline V gene encodes CDR1 MNHEY and CDR2 SVGEGT. This CDR3 has 14 residues. CDR3 coding DNA: TGTGCCAGCAGTCAGGGACTGAACCAAGAGACCCAGTACTTC. It is translated as CASSQGLNQETQYF.

The chain couples TRBV29-1 to TRBJ2-3; D ambiguous. V lost 5 bases to trimming and J lost 0 bases, with 9 bases between them. Germline values: CDR1 SQVTM, CDR2 ANQGSEA. This CDR3 contains 13 residues. CDR3 region: CSVRGRSTDTQYF. The CDR3 region has the DNA TGCAGCGTTCGAGGACGGAGCACAGATACGCAGTATTTT.

This clonotype was observed a few times. The CDR3 is CASSFGSWQYF. DNA for the CDR3: TGTGCCAGCAGTTTCGGGTCTTGGCAGTACTTC. The chain is built from TRBV12-3 or TRBV12-4 and TRBJ2-7; no clear D. The CDR3 covers 11 residues. With 3 bases removed from V and 9 bases from J, the gap between germline ends came to 9 bases.

The V gene is TRBV5-1, the J gene TRBJ2-3; the D gene is possibly TRBD2 (5 bases). Germline V gene data show CDR1 as SGHRS and CDR2 as YFSETQ. The CDR3 runs 13 residues. V was clipped by 7 bases and J by 3 bases, with 12 bases between them. CDR3 region: CASGPQRTDTQYF. The CDR3 region has the DNA TGCGCCAGCGGTCCCCAGCGGACAGATACGCAGTATTTT. The full variable domain, completed using reference TRBV5-1 and TRBJ2-3, is KAGVTQTPRYLIKTRGQQVTLSCSPISGHRSVSWYQQTPGQGLQFLFEYFSETQRNKGNFPGRFSGRQFSNSRSEMNVSTLELGDSALYLCASGPQRTDTQYFGPGTRLTVL.

The chain has TRBV12-3 or TRBV12-4 and TRBJ1-1; the D gene is possibly TRBD1 (5 bases). This CDR3 contains 11 residues. Trimming removed 6 bases from V and 10 bases from J, with 12 bases in between. The CDR3 nucleotides are TGTGCCAGCAGCACCGGGACTAGAGCTTTCTTT. Translated: CASSTGTRAFF.

Points on this clonotype: At one end, the junction sequence differs from germline, possibly due to a read error. The rearrangement uses TRBV2 and TRBJ1-1; unclear D gene. CDR3 length equals 15 residues. Germline-derived CDR1 and CDR2 are SNHLY and FYNNEI. The CDR3 is CASSEARHGNAEAFF. Here the CDR3 DNA reads TGTGCCAGCAGTGAAGCGCGGCATGGGAACGCTGAAGCTTTCTTT.

Written as DNA, the CDR3 is TGTGCCACCGGGGGGACAGAGCAGTTCTTC. It is translated as CATGGTEQFF. V gene TRBV15 combines with J gene TRBJ2-1; D could derive from TRBD1 or TRBD2 (6 bases each). V lost 8 bases and J 10 bases, leaving 9 bases between the germline ends. This CDR3 comprises 10 residues. The V gene's germline CDR1 is LNHNV and CDR2 YYDKDF (reference sequence).

This clonotype was counted a single time. The junction differs from germline at one of its ends, possibly a read error. The DNA of the CDR3 is TGCCCCAGCAGCTTTGCTGTCCGTAGCAATCAGCCCCAGCATTTT. It encodes CPSSFAVRSNQPQHF. This chain joins TRBV5-1 and TRBJ1-5; no definite D call. This CDR3 contains 15 residues. The germline gives CDR1 SGHRS, CDR2 YFSETQ.

J is TRBJ1-4 and V is TRBV24-1; D unclear. Germline values: CDR1 KGHDR, CDR2 SFDVKD. The germline V and J ends were trimmed by 3 bases and 2 bases, with 18 bases remaining between them. This CDR3 is 18 amino acids long. Here the CDR3 DNA reads TGTGCCACCAGTGATCCGGGAGTGGCGTCTGCGACTAATGAAAAACTGTTTTTT. It yields the protein CATSDPGVASATNEKLFF.